This T cell receptor beta chain originates from a study of monozygotic twins with cystic fibrosis (dated by TCRdb to the early 2020s). Background for the entire study: Barcoded libraries were prepared from roughly 3.3 micrograms of fragmented DNA with around 15 PCR cycles. On the day blood was drawn, the twins' weight-for-height and FEVPerc (FEV1 disease centile) were ranked against those of the roughly 960 cohort participants. The study compared TCR beta repertoires within and between 16 monozygotic twin pairs with cystic fibrosis to assess genetic influence on V and J gene usage. Data for three of the twin pairs had been reported earlier in a different context. The cohort comprised ten female and six male twin pairs aged 2.0 to 36.4 years, median about 9.3 years, mostly children and adolescents. Overall study outcomes, separate from this receptor: Only a small cohort was studied, and no association of shared CDR3 numbers with age, concordance or disease severity was found. V gene usage was most similar to the co-twin in 13 of 16 pairs, and J usage was most similar to the co-twin in 8 of 16 pairs, which suggests genetic constraints. Simpson clonality was generally low (median about 0.009), suggesting a naive-dominated repertoire, with higher clonality in the most severely affected patients. Sharing of nucleotide-identical clonotypes was significantly greater within monozygotic CF twin pairs than between unrelated CF individuals (P = 0.000026, Mann-Whitney).

Germline trimming amounts to 5 bases on V and 9 bases on J, with 5 as the count of junction bases outside the gene matches. Based on the germline V gene (reference sequence), the CDR1 and CDR2 sequences are MNHEY and SMNVEV. The CDR3 contains 14 residues, cysteine and phenylalanine counted. Just the 42-base CDR3 DNA is kept, in frame starting at base 1. The twin pairs came from the European Cystic Fibrosis Twin and Sibling Study Cohort, a cohort that recruited patients from approximately 160 CF clinics across 14 European countries. Zygosity and CFTR genotype were verified in-house, and zygosity was tested by multiplex PCR of nine short tandem repeat loci. Peripheral blood was taken from each twin, and clinical parameters were recorded on the day of blood sampling. Phenol/chloroform extraction was used to isolate genomic DNA from peripheral blood cells, and the DNA was then kept in TE buffer at 4 degrees C.

Following the manufacturer's instructions, the researchers used the immunoSEQ immune profiling system to amplify TCR beta CDR3 regions via multiplex PCR. An Illumina NextSeq system was used for sequencing. Per the source publication's procedure: Sequence data were processed on the immunoSEQ Analyzer platform, and clonality was calculated as the square root of Simpson's index of productive rearrangements. Similarity in V and J usage was measured by Jensen-Shannon distance, and OLGA was used to compute CDR3 generation probabilities. Shared CDR3 sequences were searched in the immuneACCESS database (August 2020) and in VDJdb (December 2020). TCRdb's version of the immuneACCESS table is confined to in-frame rearrangements and falls short of the full clone set. An unresolved V gene accounts for under half of the shortfall where checked; the remainder is of unknown origin. Clone size and the V and J calls come from that table; the DNA yielded D and trimming. This sample is represented by some 25,000 clones; approximately 96% of them were singletons. About 2.9% of the sample comes from the top ten.

Turning to this clone: Its antigen target is currently unknown. No much larger clone is present one base from it, and per-base qualities are unavailable.

The material sequenced was blood. The chain is encoded by TRBV27 joined to TRBJ1-6; 9 bases in the junction line up with TRBD1. The sequence was obtained from a girl aged 2-15 years with cystic fibrosis. DNA sequence: TGTGCCAGCAGTCCCGGGACAGGGTTTTCACCCCTCCACTTT. Translated, it gives CASSPGTGFSPLHF.